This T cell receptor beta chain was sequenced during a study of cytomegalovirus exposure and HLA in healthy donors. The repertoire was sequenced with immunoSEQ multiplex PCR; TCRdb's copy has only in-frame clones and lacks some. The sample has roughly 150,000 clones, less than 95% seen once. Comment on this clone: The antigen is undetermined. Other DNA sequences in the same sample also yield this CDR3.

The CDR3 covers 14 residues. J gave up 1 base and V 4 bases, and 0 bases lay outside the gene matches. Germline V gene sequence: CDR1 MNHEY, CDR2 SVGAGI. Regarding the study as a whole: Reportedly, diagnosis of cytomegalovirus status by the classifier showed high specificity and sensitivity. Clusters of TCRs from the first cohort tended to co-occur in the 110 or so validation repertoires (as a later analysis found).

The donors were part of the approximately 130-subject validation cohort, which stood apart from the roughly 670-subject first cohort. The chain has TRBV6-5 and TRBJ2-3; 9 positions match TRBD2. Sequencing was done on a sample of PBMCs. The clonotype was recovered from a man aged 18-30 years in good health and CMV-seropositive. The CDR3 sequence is CASSLAGGTDTQYF. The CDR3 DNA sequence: TGTGCCAGCAGTTTAGCGGGAGGCACAGATACGCAGTATTTT.